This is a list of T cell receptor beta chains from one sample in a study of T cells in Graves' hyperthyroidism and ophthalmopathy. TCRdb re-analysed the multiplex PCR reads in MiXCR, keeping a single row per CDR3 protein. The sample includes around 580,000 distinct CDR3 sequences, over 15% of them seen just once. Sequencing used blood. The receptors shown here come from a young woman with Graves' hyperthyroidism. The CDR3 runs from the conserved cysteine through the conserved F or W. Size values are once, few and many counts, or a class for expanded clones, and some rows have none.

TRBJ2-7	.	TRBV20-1	CSARDVQSTGEQYF
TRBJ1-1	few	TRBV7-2	CASSLPPGQMNTEAFF
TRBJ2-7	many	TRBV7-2	CASSLQRGGSYEQYF
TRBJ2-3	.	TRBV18	CASSDRLAGATDTQYF
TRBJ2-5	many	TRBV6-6	CASSYSSALQETQYF
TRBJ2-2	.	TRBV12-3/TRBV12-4	CASSLLYRWGRQGSGELFF
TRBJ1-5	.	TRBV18	CASSPSGLPQHF
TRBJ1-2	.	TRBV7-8	CASSPPFWGTNYGYTF
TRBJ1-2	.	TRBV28	CASSPPDRAYGYTF
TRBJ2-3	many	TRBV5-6	CASSDIRADTQYF
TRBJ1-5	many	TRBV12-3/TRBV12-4	CASSLSSGNNQPQHF
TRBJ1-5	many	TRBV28	CASSIRSQPQHF
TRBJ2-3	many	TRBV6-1	CASSELAGGPDTQYF
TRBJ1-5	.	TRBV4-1	CASSQGQSNQPQHF
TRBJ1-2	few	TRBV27	CASSSSPKFTGAPAYGYTF
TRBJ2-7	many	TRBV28	CASVSPLAGHYEQYF
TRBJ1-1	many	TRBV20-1	CSARREGGLNTEAFF
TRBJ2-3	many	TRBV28	CASSGGGPRVGDTQYF
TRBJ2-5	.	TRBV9	CASSVGKGAFWGETQYF
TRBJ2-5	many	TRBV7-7	CASSLGPGPQETQYF
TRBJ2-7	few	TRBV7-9	CASSLSGTSPYEQYF
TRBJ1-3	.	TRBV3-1	CASRDRGQAGNTIYF
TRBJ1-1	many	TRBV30	CAWSVDTNTEAFF
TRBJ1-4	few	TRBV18	CASSLDSYEKLFF
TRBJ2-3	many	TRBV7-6	CASSFGQNENTDTQYF
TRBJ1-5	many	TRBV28	CASNGWGYRNQPQHF
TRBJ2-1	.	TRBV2	CASSRLAGGENGQFF
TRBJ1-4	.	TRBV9	CASSSDPFGEKLFF
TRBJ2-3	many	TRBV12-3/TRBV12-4	CASSHPSGTDTQYF
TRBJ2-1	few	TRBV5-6	CASSFGQGAWEQFF
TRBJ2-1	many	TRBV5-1	CASSLMGVSVYNEQFF
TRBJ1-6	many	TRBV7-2	CASCLNGQDHSPLHF
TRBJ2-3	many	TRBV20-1	CSPRGRTDTQYF